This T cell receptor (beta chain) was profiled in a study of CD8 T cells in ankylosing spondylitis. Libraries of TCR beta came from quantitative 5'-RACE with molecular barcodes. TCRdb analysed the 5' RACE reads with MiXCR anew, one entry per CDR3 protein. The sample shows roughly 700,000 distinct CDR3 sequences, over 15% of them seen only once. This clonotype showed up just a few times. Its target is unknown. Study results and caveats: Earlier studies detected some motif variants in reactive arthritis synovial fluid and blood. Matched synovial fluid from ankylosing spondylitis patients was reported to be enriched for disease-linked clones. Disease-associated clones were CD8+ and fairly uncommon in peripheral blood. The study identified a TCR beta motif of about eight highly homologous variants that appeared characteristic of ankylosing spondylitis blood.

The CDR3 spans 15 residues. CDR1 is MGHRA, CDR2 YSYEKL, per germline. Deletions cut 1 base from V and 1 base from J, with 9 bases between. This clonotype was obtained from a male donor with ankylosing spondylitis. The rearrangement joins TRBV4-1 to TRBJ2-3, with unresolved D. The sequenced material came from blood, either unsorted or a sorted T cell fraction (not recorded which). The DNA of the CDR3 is TGCGCCAGCAGCCAAGTTAGTACCCGCACAGATACGCAGTATTTT. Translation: CASSQVSTRTDTQYF.